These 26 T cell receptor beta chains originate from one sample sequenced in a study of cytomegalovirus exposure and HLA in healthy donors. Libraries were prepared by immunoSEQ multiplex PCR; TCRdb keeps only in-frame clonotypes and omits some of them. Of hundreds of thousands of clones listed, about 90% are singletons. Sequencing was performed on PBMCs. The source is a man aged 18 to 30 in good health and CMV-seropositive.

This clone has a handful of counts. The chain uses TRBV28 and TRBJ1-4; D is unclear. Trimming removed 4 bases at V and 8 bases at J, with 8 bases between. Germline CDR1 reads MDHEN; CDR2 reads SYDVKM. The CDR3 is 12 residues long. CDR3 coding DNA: TGTGCCAGCAGTTCCTTTCGGGAAAAACTGTTTTTT. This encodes CASSSFREKLFF.

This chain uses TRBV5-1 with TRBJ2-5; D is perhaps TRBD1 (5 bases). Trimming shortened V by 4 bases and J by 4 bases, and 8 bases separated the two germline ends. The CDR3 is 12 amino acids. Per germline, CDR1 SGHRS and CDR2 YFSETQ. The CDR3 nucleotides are TGCGCCAGCAGCGAGCAGGGAGAGACCCAGTACTTC. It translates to CASSEQGETQYF.

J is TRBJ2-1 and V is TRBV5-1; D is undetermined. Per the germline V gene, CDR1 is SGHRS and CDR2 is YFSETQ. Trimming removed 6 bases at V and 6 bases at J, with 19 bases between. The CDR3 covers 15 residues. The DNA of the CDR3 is TGCGCCAGCAACCCGGACCCCCCTCCGGGCAATGAGCAGTTCTTC. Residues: CASNPDPPPGNEQFF.

The CDR3 loop is CASSLGTGLGEQYF. For the CDR3, the DNA is TGTGCCAGCAGTCTCGGGACAGGGTTAGGGGAGCAGTACTTC. The rearrangement joins TRBV28 to TRBJ2-7; TRBD1 matches at 9 bases. The junction had 9 bases not matched to a gene; V was cut back by 5 bases and J by 7 bases. CDR3 length: 14 amino acids. CDR1 and CDR2 from the germline V gene are MDHEN and SYDVKM.

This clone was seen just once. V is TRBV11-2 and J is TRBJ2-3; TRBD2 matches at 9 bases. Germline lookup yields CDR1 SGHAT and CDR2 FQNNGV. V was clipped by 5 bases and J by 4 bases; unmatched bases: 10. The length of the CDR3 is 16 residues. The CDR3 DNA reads TGTGCCAGCAGCCCCAGTAGCGGGAGAGACCCAGATACGCAGTATTTT. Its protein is CASSPSSGRDPDTQYF. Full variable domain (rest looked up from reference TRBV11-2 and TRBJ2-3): EAGVAQSPRYKIIEKRQSVAFWCNPISGHATLYWYQQILGQGPKLLIQFQNNGVVDDSQLPKDRFSAERLKGVDSTLKIQPAKLEDSAVYLCASSPSSGRDPDTQYFGPGTRLTVL.

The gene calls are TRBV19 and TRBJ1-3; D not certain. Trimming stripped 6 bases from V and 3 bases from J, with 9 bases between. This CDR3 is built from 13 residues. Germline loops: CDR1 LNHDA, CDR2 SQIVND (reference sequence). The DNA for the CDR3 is TGTGCCAGTAGGACGTATGGTGGAAACACCATATATTTT. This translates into CASRTYGGNTIYF.

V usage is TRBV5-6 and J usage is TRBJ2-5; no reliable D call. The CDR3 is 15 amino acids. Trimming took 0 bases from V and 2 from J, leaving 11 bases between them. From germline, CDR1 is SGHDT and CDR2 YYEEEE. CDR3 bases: TGTGCCAGCAGCTTGGTGCAGTTGGGGCAAGAGACCCAGTACTTC. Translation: CASSLVQLGQETQYF.

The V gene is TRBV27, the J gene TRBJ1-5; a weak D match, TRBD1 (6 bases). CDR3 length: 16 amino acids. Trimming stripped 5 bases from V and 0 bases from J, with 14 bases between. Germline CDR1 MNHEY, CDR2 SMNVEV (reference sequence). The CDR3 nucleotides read TGTGCCAGCAGTCAAGACAGGAGATATAGCAATCAGCCCCAGCATTTT. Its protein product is CASSQDRRYSNQPQHF.

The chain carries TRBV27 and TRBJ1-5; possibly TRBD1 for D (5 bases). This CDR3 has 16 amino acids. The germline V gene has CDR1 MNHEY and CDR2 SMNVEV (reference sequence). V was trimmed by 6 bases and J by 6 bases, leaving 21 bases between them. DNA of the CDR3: TGTGCCAGCAGCCCCTTGAGGGGCGGAGGAATTCAGCCCCAGCATTTT. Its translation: CASSPLRGGGIQPQHF.

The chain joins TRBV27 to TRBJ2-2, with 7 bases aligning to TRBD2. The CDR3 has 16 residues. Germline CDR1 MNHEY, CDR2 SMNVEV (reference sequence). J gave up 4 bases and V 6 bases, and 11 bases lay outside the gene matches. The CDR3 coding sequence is TGTGCCAGCAGCCTAAGCGGGACTTTGATCACCGGGGAGCTGTTTTTT. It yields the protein CASSLSGTLITGELFF.

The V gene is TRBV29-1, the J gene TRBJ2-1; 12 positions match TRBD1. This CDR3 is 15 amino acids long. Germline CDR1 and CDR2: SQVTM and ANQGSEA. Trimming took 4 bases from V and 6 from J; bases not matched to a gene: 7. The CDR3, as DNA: TGCAGCGTTGGCGGGGGGGACAGGGGGCGCAATGAGCAGTTCTTC. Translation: CSVGGGDRGRNEQFF.

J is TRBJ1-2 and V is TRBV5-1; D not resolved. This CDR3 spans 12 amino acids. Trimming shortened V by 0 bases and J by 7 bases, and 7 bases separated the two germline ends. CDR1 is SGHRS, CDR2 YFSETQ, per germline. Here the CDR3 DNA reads TGCGCCAGCAGCTTGGATCTGGGTGGCTACACCTTC. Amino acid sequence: CASSLDLGGYTF.

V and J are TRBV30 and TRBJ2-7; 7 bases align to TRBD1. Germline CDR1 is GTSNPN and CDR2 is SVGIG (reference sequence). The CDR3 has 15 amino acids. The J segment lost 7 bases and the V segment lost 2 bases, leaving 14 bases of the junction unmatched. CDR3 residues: CAWSYSDRRTGEQYF. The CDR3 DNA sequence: TGTGCCTGGAGTTACTCGGACAGGAGAACGGGTGAGCAGTACTTC.

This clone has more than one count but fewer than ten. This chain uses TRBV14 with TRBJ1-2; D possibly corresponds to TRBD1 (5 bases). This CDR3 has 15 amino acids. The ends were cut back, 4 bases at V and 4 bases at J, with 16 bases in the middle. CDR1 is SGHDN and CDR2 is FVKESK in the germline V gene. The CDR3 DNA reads TGTGCCAGCAGCCCCTACCGTGGGGCCATCTATGGCTACACCTTC. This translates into CASSPYRGAIYGYTF.

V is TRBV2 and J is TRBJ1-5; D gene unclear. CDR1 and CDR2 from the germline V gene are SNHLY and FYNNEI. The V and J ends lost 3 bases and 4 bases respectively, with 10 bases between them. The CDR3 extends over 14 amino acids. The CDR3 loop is CASSDFTGNQPQHF. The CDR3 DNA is TGTGCCAGCAGTGATTTTACGGGGAATCAGCCCCAGCATTTT.

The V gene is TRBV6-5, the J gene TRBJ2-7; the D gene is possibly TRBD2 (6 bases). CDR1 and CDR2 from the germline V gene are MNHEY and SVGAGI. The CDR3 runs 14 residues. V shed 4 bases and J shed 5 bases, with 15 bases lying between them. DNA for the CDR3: TGTGCCAGCAGTTCGTCTGGGGGGATCAACGAGCAGTACTTC. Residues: CASSSSGGINEQYF.

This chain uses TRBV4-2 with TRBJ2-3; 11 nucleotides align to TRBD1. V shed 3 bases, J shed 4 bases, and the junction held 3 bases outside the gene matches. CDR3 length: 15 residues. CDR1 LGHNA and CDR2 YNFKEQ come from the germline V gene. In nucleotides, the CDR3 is TGTGCCAGCAGCCAGGACAGGGGGCGCCCAGATACGCAGTATTTT. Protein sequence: CASSQDRGRPDTQYF.

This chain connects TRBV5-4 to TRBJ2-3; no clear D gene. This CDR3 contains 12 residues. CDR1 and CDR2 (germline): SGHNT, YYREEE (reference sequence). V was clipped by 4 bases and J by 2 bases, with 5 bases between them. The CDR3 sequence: CASSADTDTQYF. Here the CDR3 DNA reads TGTGCCAGCAGCGCTGACACAGATACGCAGTATTTT.

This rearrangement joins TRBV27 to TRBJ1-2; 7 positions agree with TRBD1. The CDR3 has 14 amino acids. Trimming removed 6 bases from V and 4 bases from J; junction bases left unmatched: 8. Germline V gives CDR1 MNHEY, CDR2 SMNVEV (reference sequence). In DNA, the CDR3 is TGTGCCAGCAGATGGACAGGTGATGCCTATGGCTACACCTTC. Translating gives CASRWTGDAYGYTF.

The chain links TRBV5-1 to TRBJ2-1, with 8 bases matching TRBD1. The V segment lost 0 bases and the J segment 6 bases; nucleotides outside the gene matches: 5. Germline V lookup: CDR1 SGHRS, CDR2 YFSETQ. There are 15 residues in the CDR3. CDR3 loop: CASSLAGTGSNEQFF. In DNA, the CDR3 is TGCGCCAGCAGCTTGGCCGGGACAGGTAGCAATGAGCAGTTCTTC.

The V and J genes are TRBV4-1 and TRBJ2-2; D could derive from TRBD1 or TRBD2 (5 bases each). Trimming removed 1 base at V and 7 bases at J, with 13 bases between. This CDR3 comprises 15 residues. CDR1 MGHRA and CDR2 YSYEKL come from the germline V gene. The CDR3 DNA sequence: TGCGCCAGCAGCCAAGGAGGGGACGGCTACGGGGAGCTGTTTTTT. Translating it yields CASSQGGDGYGELFF.

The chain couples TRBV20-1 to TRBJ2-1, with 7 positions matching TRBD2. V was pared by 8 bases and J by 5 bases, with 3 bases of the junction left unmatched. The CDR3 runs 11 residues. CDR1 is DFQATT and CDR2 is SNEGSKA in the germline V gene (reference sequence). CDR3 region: CSTLANNEQFF. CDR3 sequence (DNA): TGCAGTACACTAGCGAACAATGAGCAGTTCTTC.

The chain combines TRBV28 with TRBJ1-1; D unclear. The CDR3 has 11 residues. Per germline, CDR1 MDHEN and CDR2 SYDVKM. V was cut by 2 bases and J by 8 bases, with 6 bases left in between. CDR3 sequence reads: CASSLAAEAFF. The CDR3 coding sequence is TGTGCCAGCAGTTTAGCCGCAGAAGCTTTCTTT.

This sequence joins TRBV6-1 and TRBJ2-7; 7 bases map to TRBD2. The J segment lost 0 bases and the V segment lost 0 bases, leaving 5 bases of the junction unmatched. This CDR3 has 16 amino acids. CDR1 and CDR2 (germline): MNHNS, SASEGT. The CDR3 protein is CASSEAAGDLSYEQYF. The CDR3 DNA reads TGTGCCAGCAGTGAAGCTGCGGGGGACCTCTCCTACGAGCAGTACTTC.

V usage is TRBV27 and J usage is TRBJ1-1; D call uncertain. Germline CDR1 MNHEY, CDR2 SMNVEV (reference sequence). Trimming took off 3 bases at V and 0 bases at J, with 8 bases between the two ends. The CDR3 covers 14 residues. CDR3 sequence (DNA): TGTGCCAGCAGTTTCAACAGCATGAACACTGAAGCTTTCTTT. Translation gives CASSFNSMNTEAFF.

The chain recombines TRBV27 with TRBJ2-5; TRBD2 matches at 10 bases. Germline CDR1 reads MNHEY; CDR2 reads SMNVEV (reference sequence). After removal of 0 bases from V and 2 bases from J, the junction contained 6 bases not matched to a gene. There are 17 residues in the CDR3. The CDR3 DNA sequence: TGTGCCAGCAGTTTATCGCCGACTAGCGGGTTTCAAGAGACCCAGTACTTC. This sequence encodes CASSLSPTSGFQETQYF.